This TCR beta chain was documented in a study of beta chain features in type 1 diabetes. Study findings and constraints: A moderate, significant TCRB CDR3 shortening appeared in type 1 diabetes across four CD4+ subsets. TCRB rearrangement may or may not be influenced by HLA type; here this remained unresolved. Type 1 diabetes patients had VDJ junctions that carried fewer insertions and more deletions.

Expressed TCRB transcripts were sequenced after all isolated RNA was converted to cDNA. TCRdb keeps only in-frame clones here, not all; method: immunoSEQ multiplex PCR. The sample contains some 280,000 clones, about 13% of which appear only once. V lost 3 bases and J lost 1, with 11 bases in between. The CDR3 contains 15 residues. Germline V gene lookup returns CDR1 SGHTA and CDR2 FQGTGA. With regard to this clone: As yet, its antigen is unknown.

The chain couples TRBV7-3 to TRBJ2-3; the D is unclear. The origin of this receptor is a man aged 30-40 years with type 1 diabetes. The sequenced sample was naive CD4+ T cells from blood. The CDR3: CASSFTSAGTDTQYF. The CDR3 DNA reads TGTGCCAGCAGCTTTACAAGCGCGGGCACAGATACGCAGTATTTT.